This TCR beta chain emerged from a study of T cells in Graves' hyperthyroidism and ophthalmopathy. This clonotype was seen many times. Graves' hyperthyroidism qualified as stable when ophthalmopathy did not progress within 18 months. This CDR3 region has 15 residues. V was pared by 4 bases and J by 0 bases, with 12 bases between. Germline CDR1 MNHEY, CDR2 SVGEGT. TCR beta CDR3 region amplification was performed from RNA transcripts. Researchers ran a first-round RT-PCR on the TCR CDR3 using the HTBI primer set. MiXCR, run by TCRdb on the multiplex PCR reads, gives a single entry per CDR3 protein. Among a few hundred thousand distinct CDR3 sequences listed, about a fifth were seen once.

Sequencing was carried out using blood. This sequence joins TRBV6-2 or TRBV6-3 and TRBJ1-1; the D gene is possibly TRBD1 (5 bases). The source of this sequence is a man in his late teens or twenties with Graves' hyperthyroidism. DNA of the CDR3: TGTGCCAGCAGTTTTGGGGGTTATGTGAACACTGAAGCTTTCTTT. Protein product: CASSFGGYVNTEAFF.